These 16 T cell receptor beta chains came from one sample sequenced in a study of post-analysis software for immune sequencing data. Findings and caveats of the study: Patients carried several TRBV segments more frequently than controls did, and TRBV5-6, TRBV5-1 and TRBV20-1 were among them.

cDNA libraries for TCR beta contained unique molecular identifiers. TCRdb ran MiXCR on the PCR reads and lists one entry per CDR3 protein. Among hundreds of thousands of distinct CDR3 sequences listed, under 55% were seen once. These receptors' targets are unknown. The sequencing sample was made of blood. The source of these receptors is a girl under 18 with multiple sclerosis.

Only a few counts were recorded for this clonotype. The CDR3, as DNA: TGTGCCAGCAGCAATAGCGGGAGGGCCTCCTACGAGCAGTACTTC. It codes for CASSNSGRASYEQYF. V usage is TRBV12-3 or TRBV12-4 and J usage is TRBJ2-7; 11 bases are a match to TRBD2. The CDR3 has 15 amino acids. With V trimmed by 6 bases and J by 0 bases, 4 bases remained unmatched.

The DNA of the CDR3 is TGCAGTGCTAGGGGGGACCCTAAAGCACCGGATACGCAGTATTTT. Its protein is CSARGDPKAPDTQYF. The rearrangement links TRBV20-1 to TRBJ2-3, with D perhaps TRBD1 or TRBD2 (5 bases each). V lost 3 bases and J lost 6, with 19 bases in between. Per the germline V gene, CDR1 is DFQATT and CDR2 is SNEGSKA (reference sequence). This CDR3 has 15 residues.

This rearrangement joins TRBV5-1 to TRBJ2-3, with TRBD1 as a possible D gene (6 bases). Trimming removed 4 bases at V and 0 bases at J, with 12 bases between. The CDR3 sequence is 15 residues long. Germline V CDR1 and CDR2: SGHRS, YFSETQ. DNA for the CDR3: TGCGCCAGCAGCCCGGACAGACCTAGCACAGATACGCAGTATTTT. Amino acid sequence: CASSPDRPSTDTQYF.

V is TRBV28 and J is TRBJ2-1; 14 bases align to TRBD2. This CDR3 contains 16 residues. Looked up from germline, CDR1 is MDHEN and CDR2 is SYDVKM. The junction had 8 bases not matched to a gene; V was cut back by 6 bases and J by 7 bases. The CDR3 DNA is TGTGCCAGCAGGTCCGGGACTAGCGGGAGTATGAATGAGCAGTTCTTC. Amino acid sequence: CASRSGTSGSMNEQFF.

This chain joins TRBV29-1 and TRBJ1-1, with D perhaps TRBD1 (5 bases). Per germline, CDR1 SQVTM and CDR2 ANQGSEA. The CDR3 is made up of 13 amino acids. V dropped 5 bases and J dropped 1 base, with 11 bases sitting between them. CDR3 region: CSVWDGPNTEAFF. The CDR3 DNA is TGCAGCGTTTGGGACGGACCGAACACTGAAGCTTTCTTT.

This chain connects TRBV3-1 to TRBJ1-5, with a tentative D call TRBD1 (6 bases). Trimming left V 3 bases short and J 4 bases short, with 16 bases between. Germline CDR1 LGHDT, CDR2 YNNKEL (reference sequence). The CDR3 is 16 amino acids. The CDR3 DNA follows: TGTGCCAGCAGCCAGGCCTTCGGGGGCTGGAATCAGCCCCAGCATTTT. Residues: CASSQAFGGWNQPQHF. Together with reference TRBV3-1 and TRBJ1-5, the CDR3 gives the full variable domain: DTAVSQTPKYLVTQMGNDKSIKCEQNLGHDTMYWYKQDSKKFLKIMFSYNNKELIINETVPNRFSPKSPDKAHLNLHINSLELGDSAVYFCASSQAFGGWNQPQHFGDGTRLSIL.

There are a few counts of this clonotype. V and J are TRBV28 and TRBJ2-7; perhaps TRBD1 as D (6 bases). V lost 4 bases to trimming and J lost 3 bases, with 22 bases between them. Germline CDR1 MDHEN, CDR2 SYDVKM. The CDR3 has 17 residues. CDR3 region: CASSSPDKIGQNYEQYF. The CDR3, as DNA: TGTGCCAGCAGTTCCCCAGACAAAATTGGACAGAACTACGAGCAGTACTTC.

This rearrangement joins TRBV7-9 to TRBJ1-2; TRBD1 matches 8 bases. Germline V gene sequence: CDR1 SEHNR, CDR2 FQNEAQ (reference sequence). The CDR3 totals 16 residues. With V trimmed by 1 base and J by 1 base, 5 bases remained unmatched. In nucleotides, the CDR3 is TGTGCCAGCAGCTTAGGGACAGGGTCACTTAACTATGGCTACACCTTC. It translates to CASSLGTGSLNYGYTF. Using reference TRBV7-9 and TRBJ1-2 for the parts outside the CDR3, the full variable domain is DTGVSQNPRHKITKRGQNVTFRCDPISEHNRLYWYRQTLGQGPEFLTYFQNEAQLEKSRLLSDRFSAERPKGSFSTLEIQRTEQGDSAMYLCASSLGTGSLNYGYTFGSGTRLTVV.

This clonotype was counted only a few times. The genes are TRBV2 and TRBJ2-4; 10 bases align to TRBD2. This CDR3 has 18 residues. Germline V gives CDR1 SNHLY, CDR2 FYNNEI. Germline trimming cut 4 bases from V and 0 bases from J; bases unmatched to any gene: 9. In nucleotides, the CDR3 is TGTGCCAGCAGTGCGCGGACTAGCGGACCCCTAGCCAAAAACATTCAGTACTTC. Its protein is CASSARTSGPLAKNIQYF.

The chain combines TRBV7-9 with TRBJ2-5; D may be TRBD1 (5 bases). Trimming cost V 5 bases and J 1 base, with 11 bases left between them. Germline V gene sequence: CDR1 SEHNR, CDR2 FQNEAQ (reference sequence). This CDR3 comprises 14 residues. CDR3 residues: CASSQRGVQETQYF. The CDR3, as DNA: TGTGCCAGCAGCCAAAGGGGTGTCCAAGAGACCCAGTACTTC.

The table lists this clonotype with a few counts. The chain couples TRBV6-5 to TRBJ2-1, with 9 bases identical to TRBD2. The V and J ends lost 5 bases and 3 bases, in that order; junction bases with no gene match: 2. Germline V gives CDR1 MNHEY, CDR2 SVGAGI. This CDR3 comprises 14 residues. The CDR3 region is CASSRTSDYNEQFF. The CDR3 DNA sequence: TGTGCCAGCAGTCGGACTAGCGACTACAATGAGCAGTTCTTC.

This clonotype showed up just a few times. The V and J genes are TRBV6-5 and TRBJ2-5; 7 bases align to TRBD2. Germline assignment: CDR1 MNHEY and CDR2 SVGAGI. J was trimmed by 3 bases and V by 2 bases; bases with no gene match: 6. This CDR3 comprises 15 residues. CDR3: CASSYAMGGKETQYF. The CDR3 DNA sequence: TGTGCCAGCAGTTACGCCATGGGGGGGAAAGAGACCCAGTACTTC.

This clonotype has just one count. CDR3 protein: CASRQMNSPLHF. CDR3 sequence (DNA): TGTGCCAGCAGACAAATGAATTCACCCCTCCACTTT. V gene TRBV28 combines with J gene TRBJ1-6, with D unresolved. This CDR3 has 12 residues. Germline V gene sequence: CDR1 MDHEN, CDR2 SYDVKM. V gave up 6 bases and J gave up 7 bases, with 7 bases separating them.

The chain joins TRBV6-2 or TRBV6-3 to TRBJ1-1; 9 bases agree with TRBD1. CDR3 length equals 15 residues. The V gene's germline CDR1 is MNHEY and CDR2 SVGEGT. With V trimmed by 4 bases and J by 2 bases, 5 bases remained unmatched. The CDR3 nucleotides read TGTGCCAGCAGTTCCCGACAGGGGGGTAACACTGAAGCTTTCTTT. The encoded protein is CASSSRQGGNTEAFF.

This clonotype has just one count. The chain carries TRBV28 and TRBJ2-4, with 7 positions matching TRBD1. The DNA end favors TRBJ2-7, so the J call may be wrong. The CDR3 spans 14 residues. Germline CDR1 reads MDHEN; CDR2 reads SYDVKM. This chain's CDR3 is CASRATNRGHEQYF. Written as DNA, the CDR3 is TGTGCCAGCAGGGCTACCAACAGGGGACACGAGCAGTACTTC.

V gene TRBV2 combines with J gene TRBJ2-4; TRBD2 aligns across 7 bases. The J call may be wrong; the DNA end is better matched by TRBJ2-7. Germline V CDR1 and CDR2: SNHLY, FYNNEI. The CDR3 is made up of 14 amino acids. The CDR3: CASSGGGGAYEQYF. The CDR3, as DNA: TGTGCCAGCAGTGGCGGGGGAGGGGCCTACGAGCAGTACTTC.